These 4 T cell receptor beta chains originate from one sample sequenced in a study of blood T cell repertoires in COVID-19. Clones were sequenced by immunoSEQ multiplex PCR, and TCRdb holds only the in-frame ones, with some missing. This table holds 200,000 to 300,000 clones, approximately 87% found once. What was sequenced was peripheral blood. The receptors shown here come from a woman between 45 and 60 years old with acute or convalescent COVID-19.

The rearrangement joins TRBV15 to TRBJ2-5; D might be TRBD1 (5 bases). Trimming stripped 4 bases from V and 1 base from J, with 10 bases between. The CDR3 is 14 amino acids. CDR1 and CDR2 from the germline V gene are LNHNV and YYDKDF (reference sequence). CDR3 sequence (DNA): TGTGCCACCAGCATTTGGGGCAGCCAAGAGACCCAGTACTTC. Translated, it gives CATSIWGSQETQYF.

The chain recombines TRBV28 with TRBJ1-3, with D maybe TRBD1 (5 bases). Per germline, CDR1 MDHEN and CDR2 SYDVKM. V was pared by 6 bases and J by 7 bases, with 13 bases between. The CDR3 runs 13 residues. CDR3 sequence reads: CASSPTGGNTIYF. For the CDR3, the DNA is TGTGCCAGCAGCCCGACGGGGGGTAACACCATATATTTT.

The V call is TRBV29-1, the J call TRBJ2-7; TRBD1 aligns across 10 bases. V lost 7 bases, J lost 6 bases, and 9 bases stayed unmatched. Germline V gene data show CDR1 as SQVTM and CDR2 as ANQGSEA. The length of the CDR3 is 13 residues. The DNA of the CDR3 is TGCAGCGCCACCGGGACAGGGGTTTCCGAGCAGTACTTC. Its protein product is CSATGTGVSEQYF.

The V call is TRBV6-2 or TRBV6-3, the J call TRBJ2-3; 8 nucleotides match TRBD2. This CDR3 spans 17 amino acids. In germline, CDR1 is MNHEY, CDR2 SVGEGT. Trimming removed 6 bases from V and 5 bases from J; junction bases left unmatched: 16. The CDR3 reads CASRPTAQRELIDTQYF. CDR3 DNA sequence: TGTGCCAGCAGACCTACAGCCCAGCGGGAGTTGATAGATACGCAGTATTTT.